A selection of T cell receptor beta chains follows, all from one sample in a study of blood T cell repertoires in COVID-19. TCRdb keeps only in-frame clones here, not all; method: immunoSEQ multiplex PCR. Here the sample spans about 100,000 clones, roughly 87% being singletons. The sample comprised peripheral blood. Every receptor here comes from a woman aged 60-75 years with acute or convalescent COVID-19. CDR3s include the opening cysteine and the closing phenylalanine or tryptophan. A D gene is named only where the DNA matches it firmly. Size is omitted from some rows. Given values are once, few, many or a class for expanded clones.

clone_size,j_call,d_call,v_call,cdr3_nt,cdr3_aa
NA,TRBJ2-3,NA,TRBV24-1,TGTGCCACCAGTGACCCGAACGAGGGTGATACGCAGTATTTT,CATSDPNEGDTQYF
NA,TRBJ1-1,NA,TRBV19,TGTGCCAGTAAAGGGGCAGGGATGAACACTGAAGCTTTCTTT,CASKGAGMNTEAFF
NA,TRBJ2-7,TRBD1,TRBV27,TGTGCCAGCAGTTTTAAAGGGGCGTTCGACAGGGCCGAGCAGTACTTC,CASSFKGAFDRAEQYF
NA,TRBJ1-5,NA,TRBV28,TGTGCCAGTCACAGGGTTGATCAGCCCCAGCATTTT,CASHRVDQPQHF
NA,TRBJ1-1,NA,TRBV7-3,TGTGCCAGCAGCCAAGGACAGTCAACTCGAGCTTTCTTT,CASSQGQSTRAFF
once,TRBJ2-1,TRBD1,TRBV3-1/TRBV3-2,TGTGCCAGCAGCCCAAGAGGAGGACAGGGTCTCATTGAGCAGTTCTTC,CASSPRGGQGLIEQFF
NA,TRBJ1-5,TRBD1,TRBV24-1,TGTGCCACCAGTGATACCGGGACAGGGAATCAGCCCCAGCATTTT,CATSDTGTGNQPQHF
NA,TRBJ2-5,TRBD2,TRBV9,TGTGCCAGCAGCGTAGGACTAGCGACCGCCCCCCAGACCCAGTACTTC,CASSVGLATAPQTQYF
NA,TRBJ2-5,NA,TRBV18,TGTGCCAGCTCATCTACCTTACAAGAGACCCAGTACTTC,CASSSTLQETQYF
once,TRBJ1-2,NA,TRBV27,TGTGCCAGCAGTCTTTCCGGGGCGGGGAACTATGGCTACACCTTC,CASSLSGAGNYGYTF
NA,TRBJ1-1,NA,TRBV6-1,TGTGCCAGCAGTGAAAGCTACCAGAACACTGAAGCTTTCTTT,CASSESYQNTEAFF
NA,TRBJ2-5,NA,TRBV23-1,TGCGCCAGCAGTGAAACTGGGAGACAAGAGACCCAGTACTTC,CASSETGRQETQYF
NA,TRBJ2-1,NA,TRBV18,TGTGCCAGCTCACCGGACTACCTTAATAATGAGCAGTTCTTC,CASSPDYLNNEQFF
NA,TRBJ1-1,NA,TRBV10-3,TGTGCCATCAGCGCACAGGTGAACACTGAAGCTTTCTTT,CAISAQVNTEAFF
NA,TRBJ2-1,TRBD2,TRBV2,TGTGCCAGCTGGACGGGACTAGCGGAGGGTAATGAGCAGTTCTTC,CASWTGLAEGNEQFF
NA,TRBJ2-3,TRBD2,TRBV28,TGTGCCAGCAGCCACGGTGCGGGGGGGAAGGCCACAGATACGCAGTATTTT,CASSHGAGGKATDTQYF
NA,TRBJ2-1,NA,TRBV24-1,TGTGCCACCAGCGGACTTAATTCTAATGAGCAGTTCTTC,CATSGLNSNEQFF
NA,TRBJ1-1,NA,TRBV11-2,TGTGCCAGCAGCTTAATCCAGTCGAACACTGAAGCTTTCTTT,CASSLIQSNTEAFF
once,TRBJ2-1,TRBD1,TRBV7-2,TGTGCCAGCACCCATGAGGGGGCCGGTAGCTCCTACAATGAGCAGTTCTTC,CASTHEGAGSSYNEQFF
NA,TRBJ1-4,TRBD1,TRBV3-1/TRBV3-2,TGTGCCAGCAGCCAACGGGGACAGGGGAGAAATGAAAAACTGTTTTTT,CASSQRGQGRNEKLFF
few,TRBJ1-3,NA,TRBV6-5,TGTGCCAGCAGTCGGGACTTCTCTGGAAACACCATATATTTT,CASSRDFSGNTIYF
NA,TRBJ1-1,NA,TRBV5-4,TGTGCCAGCAGCTTCCTCCCCTCGGTCGAAGCTTTCTTT,CASSFLPSVEAFF
NA,TRBJ2-3,TRBD2,TRBV7-6,TGTGCCAGCAGCCCTGGAGCGGGAGTCACAGATACGCAGTATTTT,CASSPGAGVTDTQYF
NA,TRBJ2-1,TRBD2,TRBV5-5,TGTGCCAGCAGCCTGTTGCTAGCGGCCAATGAGCAGTTCTTC,CASSLLLAANEQFF
NA,TRBJ2-1,TRBD2,TRBV11-2,TGTGCCAGCAGCTCGACTAGCGGGAGACTCACTGAGCAGTTCTTC,CASSSTSGRLTEQFF
NA,TRBJ2-7,NA,TRBV4-2,TGTGCCAGCAGCCAAGATGGGGCGGGGTCAAATTACGAGCAGTACTTC,CASSQDGAGSNYEQYF
NA,TRBJ1-4,NA,TRBV6-5,TGTGCCAGCAGGCGCGGGGGTGCAACTAATGAAAAACTGTTTTTT,CASRRGGATNEKLFF
few,TRBJ2-1,NA,TRBV18,TGTGCCAGCTCACTACAGGGTAGCAACAATGAGCAGTTCTTC,CASSLQGSNNEQFF
NA,TRBJ1-2,TRBD1,TRBV5-1,TGCGCCAGCAGCTTGCTAACCCCCGGGACAGGGTTTAGGGGCTACACCTTC,CASSLLTPGTGFRGYTF
NA,TRBJ1-1,TRBD1,TRBV5-1,TGCGCCAGCAGCTTACAGGGGGCAAACACTGAAGCTTTCTTT,CASSLQGANTEAFF
NA,TRBJ2-5,TRBD2,TRBV9,TGTGCCAGCAGCGTTGGGAGGGGAATCCAAGAGACCCAGTACTTC,CASSVGRGIQETQYF
NA,TRBJ1-1,NA,TRBV5-8,TGTGCCAGCAGTGGAAAGACAGGGAACACTGAAGCTTTCTTT,CASSGKTGNTEAFF
NA,TRBJ2-3,NA,TRBV2,TGTGCCAGCAAAGGGGGAAGTATCACAGATACGCAGTATTTT,CASKGGSITDTQYF
NA,TRBJ1-5,NA,TRBV30,TGTGCCTGGACGCGCGATTACAATCAGCCCCAGCATTTT,CAWTRDYNQPQHF
NA,TRBJ2-3,TRBD2,TRBV5-6,TGTGCCAGCAGCTTTTTGCTAGCGGGAGGAACAGATACGCAGTATTTT,CASSFLLAGGTDTQYF
NA,TRBJ1-2,TRBD1,TRBV7-9,TGTGCCAGCAGTCACACCGGGACAGGGTTCTTCTACACCTTC,CASSHTGTGFFYTF
NA,TRBJ2-1,NA,TRBV27,TGTGCCAGCAGCTACACAAGGCTAGCTCATGAGCAGTTCTTC,CASSYTRLAHEQFF
NA,TRBJ2-6,TRBD1,TRBV5-1,TGCGCCAGCAGATCCGGGACAGGGGAATCCGGGGCCAACGTCCTGACTTTC,CASRSGTGESGANVLTF
NA,TRBJ1-2,TRBD1,TRBV5-1,TGCGCCAGCAGCTTGGCGGGACAGGGACTCGTAAGCTATGGCTACACCTTC,CASSLAGQGLVSYGYTF
NA,TRBJ1-1,TRBD1,TRBV2,TGTGCCAGCACTCGGACAGGGTACGCTGAAGCTTTCTTT,CASTRTGYAEAFF
NA,TRBJ2-5,NA,TRBV28,TGTGCCAGCACCAATGACCCCAGGGCCAGGCACGAACAAGAGACCCAGTACTTC,CASTNDPRARHEQETQYF
NA,TRBJ1-2,TRBD1,TRBV19,TGTGCCAGTAGTATTCGGGGACAGCTGGGCATTGCCCTTACTGGCTACACCTTC,CASSIRGQLGIALTGYTF
NA,TRBJ1-1,TRBD1,TRBV3-1/TRBV3-2,TGTGCCAGCAGCCCCCCGGGACAGATGAACACTGAAGCTTTCTTT,CASSPPGQMNTEAFF
NA,TRBJ2-1,TRBD2,TRBV10-1,TGCGCCAGCAGTGAGCTGCAGGGGACTAGCGCTGAGCAGTTCTTC,CASSELQGTSAEQFF
NA,TRBJ1-3,TRBD1,TRBV3-1/TRBV3-2,TGTGCCAGCAGCCCTACTACAGGGGGTGGCAACACCATATATTTT,CASSPTTGGGNTIYF
few,TRBJ2-2,TRBD2,TRBV9,TGTGCCAGCAGCGTAGGCCTACTAGCGGGCACCACCGGGGAGCTGTTTTTT,CASSVGLLAGTTGELFF
NA,TRBJ1-5,NA,TRBV25-1,TGTGCCAGAGCGTATAGCAATCAGCCCCAGCATTTT,CARAYSNQPQHF
NA,TRBJ2-1,NA,TRBV19,TGTGCCAGTAGTATAGATAACCGGGGGGCTAACAATGAGCAGTTCTTC,CASSIDNRGANNEQFF
NA,TRBJ1-4,NA,TRBV27,TGTGCCAGCAGTTCCCTTACTGCAACTAATGAAAAACTGTTTTTT,CASSSLTATNEKLFF
NA,TRBJ2-1,TRBD1,TRBV9,TGTGCCAGCAGCGTCAGACAGGGGGACAACGGTGAGCAGTTCTTC,CASSVRQGDNGEQFF
NA,TRBJ2-2,NA,TRBV15,TGTGCCACCAGCTTCCGTAGCGGATACACCGGGGAGCTGTTTTTT,CATSFRSGYTGELFF
NA,TRBJ1-1,NA,TRBV19,TGTGCCAGTAGTAAGCCTTGGGGGGACACTGAAGCTTTCTTT,CASSKPWGDTEAFF
few,TRBJ1-1,NA,TRBV7-9,TGTGCCAGCAGCTTATCCAGGCCGAACACTGAAGCTTTCTTT,CASSLSRPNTEAFF
NA,TRBJ1-2,TRBD1,TRBV2,TGTGCCAGCAGTGGACAGGGGAACTATGGCTACACCTTC,CASSGQGNYGYTF
NA,TRBJ1-2,TRBD1,TRBV10-3,TGTGCCATCAGCGGACAGGGGAGAGATGGCTACACCTTC,CAISGQGRDGYTF
NA,TRBJ2-7,TRBD2,TRBV7-8,TGTGCCAGCAGCCGGAGGTTAGCGGGAGAGGGCTACGAGCAGTACTTC,CASSRRLAGEGYEQYF
once,TRBJ2-1,NA,TRBV11-3,TGTGCCAGCAGCTTACTAGTGGTCAATGAGCAGTTCTTC,CASSLLVVNEQFF
NA,TRBJ2-5,TRBD1,TRBV29-1,TGCAGCGTAGAACTAGGACAGGGTGGGGAGACCCAGTACTTC,CSVELGQGGETQYF
NA,TRBJ1-2,TRBD1,TRBV2,TGTGCCAGCAGTGAAGCCCCACCGCAGGGGGGAGGCTACACCTTC,CASSEAPPQGGGYTF
NA,TRBJ2-5,TRBD2,TRBV11-3,TGTGCCAGCAGCCCAGGGACTAGCGGGGCGGGGGAGACCCAGTACTTC,CASSPGTSGAGETQYF